The 21 T cell receptor beta chains listed next were all sequenced from one sample in a study of OX40 agonist ivuxolimab in advanced cancers. Repertoires were generated with immunoSEQ multiplex PCR, while TCRdb's copy carries only in-frame clones and drops some. The sample carries approximately 15,000 clones, more than 70% recorded once. The source was CD4+ or CD8+ T cells sorted from blood, collected in a trial of the OX40 agonist ivuxolimab. These receptors were collected from an adult with an advanced solid tumor such as melanoma, head and neck, liver or kidney cancer.

There are a few counts of this clone. The chain joins TRBV5-1 to TRBJ1-4, with a possible D match to TRBD1 (5 bases). Trimming took off 4 bases at V and 7 bases at J, with 14 bases between the two ends. CDR1 is SGHRS, CDR2 YFSETQ, per germline. The CDR3 has 14 amino acids. The CDR3 region is CASSDSGSAEKLFF. CDR3 nucleotides: TGCGCCAGCAGCGATTCAGGGAGTGCTGAAAAACTGTTTTTT.

The chain joins TRBV5-1 to TRBJ2-2; TRBD1 matches 7 bases. With V trimmed by 4 bases and J by 4 bases, 7 bases remained unmatched. Germline loops: CDR1 SGHRS, CDR2 YFSETQ. The CDR3 extends over 15 amino acids. The chain's CDR3 is CASSLGQRTTGELFF. The CDR3 DNA sequence: TGCGCCAGCAGCCTGGGACAGAGGACCACCGGGGAGCTGTTTTTT.

The rearrangement links TRBV7-9 to TRBJ2-1; D unclear. CDR3 length equals 12 residues. V was clipped by 2 bases and J by 6 bases, with 5 bases between them. Germline V lookup: CDR1 SEHNR, CDR2 FQNEAQ (reference sequence). As DNA, the CDR3 is TGTGCCAGCAGCTTACGAGCCAATGAGCAGTTCTTC. It codes for CASSLRANEQFF.

The V and J genes are TRBV19 and TRBJ2-7; a possible D gene is TRBD2 (7 bases). The CDR3 length is 16 residues. CDR1 LNHDA and CDR2 SQIVND come from the germline V gene (reference sequence). Trimming stripped 3 bases from V and 1 base from J, with 16 bases between. The CDR3 spells CASSIDAAGASYEQYF. The CDR3 DNA sequence: TGTGCCAGTAGTATCGATGCGGCGGGGGCTTCCTACGAGCAGTACTTC.

The chain is built from TRBV2 and TRBJ1-1; 7 bases agree with TRBD1. This CDR3 is 13 amino acids long. J lost 6 bases, V lost 6 bases, and 7 bases had no gene match. CDR1 is SNHLY, CDR2 FYNNEI, per germline. The CDR3 spells CASSRKTGSEAFF. CDR3 sequence (DNA): TGTGCCAGCAGCCGAAAGACAGGGTCTGAAGCTTTCTTT.

The chain couples TRBV11-2 to TRBJ2-7; no definite D call. The DNA end lines up better with TRBJ2-5; the J call may be wrong. The CDR3 has 11 amino acids. Per germline, CDR1 SGHAT and CDR2 FQNNGV. DNA for the CDR3: TGTGCCAGCAGCAACGCAGAGACCCAGTACTTC. It translates to CASSNAETQYF.

J is TRBJ2-5 and V is TRBV10-3; 7 bases map to TRBD2. V trimming: 3 bases; J trimming: 4 bases; junction bases outside the gene matches: 11. Germline values: CDR1 ENHRY, CDR2 SYGVKD. The CDR3 has 16 residues. CDR3 sequence reads: CAISDGEGGPRETQYF. In DNA, the CDR3 is TGTGCCATCAGTGATGGTGAGGGAGGGCCGCGAGAGACCCAGTACTTC.

This clone was counted only a few times. The chain uses TRBV9 and TRBJ2-3; a possible D gene is TRBD2 (6 bases). This CDR3 comprises 15 residues. Germline V gene lookup returns CDR1 SGDLS and CDR2 YYNGEE. Trimming took off 0 bases at V and 3 bases at J, with 11 bases between the two ends. The CDR3 sequence: CASSVGAGRTDTQYF. The DNA for the CDR3 is TGTGCCAGCAGCGTAGGGGCAGGGAGGACAGATACGCAGTATTTT.

The chain links TRBV5-4 to TRBJ2-1; D unclear. CDR1 and CDR2 (germline): SGHNT, YYREEE (reference sequence). Between the trimmed V and J ends, which lost 0 bases and 8 bases, there was a span of 9 bases. The length of the CDR3 is 13 residues. The CDR3 DNA reads TGTGCCAGCAGCTTGGAGCGTGAGGATGAGCAGTTCTTC. This encodes CASSLEREDEQFF.

This clone was seen a few times. This chain uses TRBV9 with TRBJ2-1; 12 bases match TRBD2. Germline CDR1 is SGDLS and CDR2 is YYNGEE. The CDR3 consists of 17 residues. V gave up 4 bases and J gave up 0 bases; unmatched junction bases: 5. In DNA, the CDR3 is TGTGCCAGCAGCACCCGGACTAGCGGGAACTCCTACAATGAGCAGTTCTTC. Protein sequence: CASSTRTSGNSYNEQFF.

The chain is built from TRBV7-8 and TRBJ1-1, with TRBD1 as a possible D gene (5 bases). This CDR3 contains 13 residues. The germline gives CDR1 SGHVS, CDR2 FQNEAQ. Trimming took off 2 bases at V and 8 bases at J, with 12 bases between the two ends. As DNA, the CDR3 is TGTGCCAGCAGCTTAAATTGGGCAGGGGAAGCTTTCTTT. This gives the protein CASSLNWAGEAFF.

The CDR3 nucleotides read TGTGCCAGCCGAGGGACAGGGGGGGCCAACGTCCTGACTTTC. It is translated as CASRGTGGANVLTF. The rearrangement joins TRBV18 to TRBJ2-6; TRBD1 matches 9 bases. The CDR3 consists of 14 residues. With 8 bases clipped from V and 4 bases from J, the junction kept 3 bases outside the gene matches. Germline CDR1 is KGHSH and CDR2 is LQKENI. The entire variable domain, with the rest obtained from reference TRBV18 and TRBJ2-6, is as follows: NAGVMQNPRHLVRRRGQEARLRCSPMKGHSHVYWYRQLPEEGLKFMVYLQKENIIDESGMPKERFSAEFPKEGPSILRIQQVVRGDSAAYFCASRGTGGANVLTFGAGSRLTVL.

In its sample, this clone was seen once. This sequence joins TRBV7-2 and TRBJ2-3, with D maybe TRBD2 (7 bases). The CDR3 has 17 amino acids. The V gene lost 5 bases and the J gene lost 7 bases, with 25 bases spanning the gap. CDR1 is SGHTA, CDR2 FQGNSA, per germline. The CDR3 DNA follows: TGTGCCAGCAGCCTAAGGGGGGGGGCCCTGGGCGGCTATACGCAGTATTTT. Translated, it gives CASSLRGGALGGYTQYF.

The genes are TRBV7-2 and TRBJ2-2, with 10 bases lining up with TRBD2. V lost 2 bases, J lost 4 bases, and 4 bases stayed unmatched. Per the germline V gene, CDR1 is SGHTA and CDR2 is FQGNSA. CDR3 length: 16 amino acids. The CDR3 bases are TGTGCCAGCAGCTTATTAGCGGGAGGAAGCACCGGGGAGCTGTTTTTT. It encodes CASSLLAGGSTGELFF.

The chain uses TRBV14 and TRBJ1-3; no firm D call. Germline V CDR1 and CDR2: SGHDN, FVKESK. The CDR3 is made up of 14 amino acids. The V end lost 8 bases, the J end lost 0 bases, and 11 bases lay between the germline ends. For the CDR3, the DNA is TGTGCCAGCTCTTTGTCGAACTCTGGAAACACCATATATTTT. Protein sequence: CASSLSNSGNTIYF. Supplemented by reference TRBV14 and TRBJ1-3, the full variable domain reads EAGVTQFPSHSVIEKGQTVTLRCDPISGHDNLYWYRRVMGKEIKFLLHFVKESKQDESGMPNNRFLAERTGGTYSTLKVQPAELEDSGVYFCASSLSNSGNTIYFGEGSWLTVV.

In nucleotides, the CDR3 is TGTGCCAGCAGCGTAGGAGGAGGGGTAGGGGAGACCCAGTACTTC. Encoded protein: CASSVGGGVGETQYF. V gene TRBV9 combines with J gene TRBJ2-5; possibly TRBD2 for D (6 bases). The CDR3 length is 15 residues. Germline CDR1 SGDLS, CDR2 YYNGEE. Trimming shortened V by 0 bases and J by 5 bases, and 14 bases separated the two germline ends.

The gene calls are TRBV10-2 and TRBJ2-1, with 9 nucleotides matching TRBD2. Losses at the gene ends were 4 bases for V and 0 bases for J; bases not matched to a gene: 7. Germline V gives CDR1 WSHSY, CDR2 SAAADI. CDR3 length equals 17 residues. The chain's CDR3 is CASSGASGVSSYNEQFF. The CDR3 coding sequence is TGCGCCAGCAGTGGGGCTAGCGGGGTAAGCTCCTACAATGAGCAGTTCTTC.

This chain links TRBV29-1 with TRBJ2-5, with D unclear. Trimming removed 5 bases from V and 3 bases from J, with 10 bases in between. Germline values: CDR1 SQVTM, CDR2 ANQGSEA. The length of the CDR3 is 12 residues. The CDR3 DNA follows: TGCAGCGTTAAGATAGCAGAAGAGACCCAGTACTTC. Translation: CSVKIAEETQYF. Full variable domain (rest looked up from reference TRBV29-1 and TRBJ2-5): SAVISQKPSRDICQRGTSLTIQCQVDSQVTMMFWYRQQPGQSLTLIATANQGSEATYESGFVIDKFPISRPNLTFSTLTVSNMSPEDSSIYLCSVKIAEETQYFGPGTRLLVL.

The rearrangement uses TRBV4-1 and TRBJ2-3; D ambiguous. Germline values: CDR1 MGHRA, CDR2 YSYEKL. V lost 0 bases to trimming and J lost 10 bases, with 11 bases between them. The CDR3 has 13 residues. The CDR3 DNA reads TGCGCCAGCAGCCAAGAGATGGTAGTGGCGCAGTATTTT. Amino acids: CASSQEMVVAQYF.

V is TRBV5-8 and J is TRBJ2-1; no definite D call. The CDR3 extends over 16 amino acids. CDR1 SGHTS and CDR2 YDEGEE come from the germline V gene. V lost 2 bases and J 1 base, leaving 13 bases between the germline ends. The CDR3 bases are TGTGCCAGCAGCTTACGGGCCCATCCTTCCTACAATGAGCAGTTCTTC. Protein product: CASSLRAHPSYNEQFF.

In nucleotides, the CDR3 is TGTGCCAGCTCACCCACCGGGACAGGGGTCCGAAACACTGAAGCTTTCTTT. Its translation is CASSPTGTGVRNTEAFF. The rearrangement joins TRBV18 to TRBJ1-1; TRBD1 agrees at 10 bases. The V segment lost 3 bases and the J segment 2 bases; nucleotides outside the gene matches: 9. This CDR3 region has 17 residues. Germline CDR1 is KGHSH and CDR2 is LQKENI.